Listed here is a single T cell receptor beta chain. The data originate from a study of tumor-infiltrating lymphocytes in primary liver carcinoma. At the level of the study: Patients, male and female, were 30 to 69 years old.

Unsorted whole blood supplied the RNA, and germline DNA was extracted too. Making TCR beta cDNA involved approximately 510 ng total RNA and a constant-region primer. The TCR beta library was amplified through three nested multiplex PCR rounds in a modified ARM-PCR procedure. Researchers ran the first two PCR rounds for roughly 10 cycles each with TRBV1-TRBV30 forward primers and a C-beta reverse primer. TCRdb processed the multiplex PCR reads anew with MiXCR; each CDR3 protein has one entry. Of about 350,000 distinct CDR3 sequences in the sample, roughly two thirds were seen once. Looked up from germline, CDR1 is SGHKS and CDR2 is YYEKEE (reference sequence). The CDR3 totals 15 residues. Unmatched junction bases numbered 7, after V lost 4 bases and J lost 3 bases.

The chain combines TRBV5-5 with TRBJ1-1; 9 bases match TRBD1. This sequence originates from a man in his forties or fifties with primary liver carcinoma and hepatitis B virus infection. Sequenced sample: peripheral blood. CDR3 coding DNA: TGTGCCAGCAGCAAGAAGGGGGACAGGGACACTGAAGCTTTCTTT. Translation: CASSKKGDRDTEAFF.